The 32 T cell receptor beta chains in this list originate from one sample, sequenced in a study of cytomegalovirus exposure and HLA in healthy donors. The PCR ran on 60 Vbeta and 13 Jbeta primers. Using immunoSEQ multiplex PCR, the repertoire was profiled, and TCRdb retains in-frame clones only, with some absent. The sample lists some 200,000 clones; roughly 84% were seen once. Sequencing was carried out using PBMCs. The receptors here all came from a woman aged 45-65 years in good health and CMV-seropositive.

The chain combines TRBV21-1 with TRBJ2-1; the table's D call, TRBD2, was not checked against the DNA. TRBV21-1 is a pseudogene. The CDR3 consists of 19 residues. The CDR3 protein is CASSKWGTSNATSYNEQFF. The CDR3 DNA follows: TGTGCCAGCAGCAAATGGGGGACTAGCAACGCGACCTCCTACAATGAGCAGTTCTTC.

The genes are TRBV18 and TRBJ1-1; D call uncertain. Germline CDR1 is KGHSH and CDR2 is LQKENI. This CDR3 has 16 amino acids. With 3 bases removed from V and 0 bases from J, the gap between germline ends came to 14 bases. The CDR3 protein is CASSPDVAYLNTEAFF. CDR3 in DNA: TGTGCCAGCTCACCGGATGTAGCATATCTGAACACTGAAGCTTTCTTT.

Points on this clone: Other DNA sequences from this sample encode an identical CDR3 as well. The chain combines TRBV5-1 with TRBJ2-3, with a weak D call TRBD2 (6 bases). V lost 0 bases and J 2 bases, leaving 7 bases between the germline ends. CDR1 is SGHRS and CDR2 is YFSETQ in the germline V gene. The CDR3 contains 14 residues. As DNA, the CDR3 is TGCGCCAGCAGCTTGGGCGGGGACACAGATACGCAGTATTTT. Its protein product is CASSLGGDTDTQYF.

The chain links TRBV5-5 to TRBJ2-7, with 10 bases identical to TRBD1. Germline values: CDR1 SGHKS, CDR2 YYEKEE (reference sequence). J gave up 3 bases and V 3 bases, and 0 bases lay outside the gene matches. The CDR3 covers 13 residues. The CDR3 is CASSWDRGYEQYF. DNA of the CDR3: TGTGCCAGCAGCTGGGACAGGGGCTACGAGCAGTACTTC.

The chain combines TRBV23-1 with TRBJ1-1, with D tentatively TRBD1 (6 bases). TRBV23-1 is an open reading frame whose function is uncertain. Deletions cut 8 bases from V and 4 bases from J, with 14 bases between. The CDR3 is made up of 13 amino acids. The CDR3 protein is CASEGDMGTEAFF. In DNA, the CDR3 is TGCGCCAGCGAGGGGGATATGGGCACTGAAGCTTTCTTT.

The CDR3 nucleotides read TGTGCCAGCAGCTTTTCTGGGACAGGGAAGGCATACGAGCAGTACTTC. Translation gives CASSFSGTGKAYEQYF. The chain employs TRBV5-6 and TRBJ2-7; 9 nucleotides match TRBD1. The germline V gene encodes CDR1 SGHDT and CDR2 YYEEEE. The V segment lost 2 bases and the J segment 4 bases; nucleotides outside the gene matches: 10. The CDR3 length is 16 residues.

The chain links TRBV14 to TRBJ2-3; D may be TRBD1 (5 bases). Germline values: CDR1 SGHDN, CDR2 FVKESK. V lost 4 bases and J lost 7, with 9 bases in between. The length of the CDR3 is 12 residues. The CDR3 spells CASSLKGYTQYF. CDR3 coding DNA: TGTGCCAGCAGCCTAAAGGGGTATACGCAGTATTTT.

This chain links TRBV18 with TRBJ1-3, with D tentatively TRBD1 (5 bases). The germline V gene has CDR1 KGHSH and CDR2 LQKENI. The CDR3 extends over 13 amino acids. V shed 3 bases and J shed 4 bases, with 7 bases lying between them. The CDR3 is CASSPQGGNTIYF. The CDR3 DNA sequence: TGTGCCAGCTCACCCCAGGGCGGAAACACCATATATTTT.

The chain couples TRBV20-1 to TRBJ2-1; possible D gene TRBD1, 5 bases. Germline V gene lookup returns CDR1 DFQATT and CDR2 SNEGSKA (reference sequence). The CDR3 length is 11 residues. The germline V and J ends were trimmed by 5 bases and 12 bases, with 14 bases remaining between them. The chain's CDR3 is CSAPLGQGQFF. The CDR3 coding sequence is TGCAGTGCTCCCCTGGGCCAGGGGCAGTTCTTC.

The rearrangement joins TRBV16 to TRBJ2-5, with D hard to call. This CDR3 spans 13 amino acids. Trimming removed 0 bases at V and 5 bases at J, with 7 bases between. The germline gives CDR1 KGHSY, CDR2 FQNENV. The CDR3 region is CASSQSTRETQYF. DNA for the CDR3: TGTGCCAGCAGCCAATCGACTCGGGAGACCCAGTACTTC.

This clone was seen once. The genes are TRBV9 and TRBJ2-7; D is unresolved. The CDR3 is 13 residues long. Between the trimmed V and J ends, which lost 0 bases and 6 bases, there was a span of 10 bases. CDR1 SGDLS and CDR2 YYNGEE come from the germline V gene. The CDR3: CASSVGSSGEQYF. The CDR3 DNA is TGTGCCAGCAGCGTAGGATCCTCAGGCGAGCAGTACTTC.

The chain joins TRBV15 to TRBJ2-3; a weak D match, TRBD1 (6 bases). The CDR3 sequence is 15 residues long. V was cut by 2 bases and J by 3 bases, with 12 bases left in between. Germline assignment: CDR1 LNHNV and CDR2 YYDKDF (reference sequence). The CDR3 reads CATSRTPGATDTQYF. CDR3 in DNA: TGTGCCACCAGCAGAACCCCAGGGGCTACAGATACGCAGTATTTT. The variable domain in full, completed from reference TRBV15 and TRBJ2-3, reads DAMVIQNPRYQVTQFGKPVTLSCSQTLNHNVMYWYQQKSSQAPKLLFHYYDKDFNNEADTPDNFQSRRPNTSFCFLDIRSPGLGDTAMYLCATSRTPGATDTQYFGPGTRLTVL.

The V gene is TRBV28, the J gene TRBJ1-1; 7 bases align to TRBD1. The V segment lost 3 bases and the J segment 1 base; nucleotides outside the gene matches: 2. This CDR3 is 14 amino acids long. Germline assignment: CDR1 MDHEN and CDR2 SYDVKM. As DNA, the CDR3 is TGTGCCAGCAGTTTTGGGGACAGGAACACTGAAGCTTTCTTT. This codes for CASSFGDRNTEAFF.

The genes are TRBV6-1 and TRBJ1-6; D is uncertain. Germline assignment: CDR1 MNHNS and CDR2 SASEGT. The CDR3 covers 14 residues. V shed 8 bases and J shed 9 bases, with 17 bases lying between them. CDR3 region: CASGAGSSISPLHF. CDR3 sequence (DNA): TGTGCCAGCGGTGCGGGTAGTTCAATTTCACCCCTCCACTTT.

This CDR3 is CASSQLHRGEQYF. As DNA, the CDR3 is TGCGCCAGCAGCCAACTTCACCGGGGTGAGCAGTACTTC. The chain uses TRBV4-3 and TRBJ2-7; weak D call: TRBD2 (5 bases). Trimming took 2 bases from V and 7 from J, leaving 12 bases between them. Germline V gene lookup returns CDR1 LGHNA and CDR2 YSLEER. This CDR3 region has 13 residues.

This clone was counted only a few times. The sample contains more than one DNA sequence encoding this CDR3. J is TRBJ2-7 and V is TRBV7-9; D is possibly TRBD2 (6 bases). Germline CDR1 is SEHNR and CDR2 is FQNEAQ (reference sequence). The CDR3 is made up of 15 amino acids. V was cut by 0 bases and J by 2 bases, with 11 bases left in between. The CDR3 nucleotides are TGTGCCAGCAGCTTAGCGCAGGGAGGAACCTACGAGCAGTACTTC. The encoded protein is CASSLAQGGTYEQYF.

This chain connects TRBV9 to TRBJ2-5; tentatively, D is TRBD2 (5 bases). The J call is doubtful: the DNA matches TRBJ2-7 better. Germline values: CDR1 SGDLS, CDR2 YYNGEE. This CDR3 is 16 amino acids long. The CDR3 protein is CASSVGGSGYRYEQYF. The DNA of the CDR3 is TGTGCCAGCAGCGTAGGAGGCAGCGGATATCGATACGAGCAGTACTTC.

This clone was detected once. The gene calls are TRBV4-1 and TRBJ2-2; 7 positions agree with TRBD1. CDR1 is MGHRA and CDR2 is YSYEKL in the germline V gene. This CDR3 has 16 residues. V shed 6 bases and J 6 bases; nucleotides not matched to a gene: 13. CDR3: CASRQQGSMVPGELFF. The CDR3 region has the DNA TGCGCCAGCAGGCAACAGGGGTCGATGGTGCCCGGGGAGCTGTTTTTT.

The V call is TRBV5-6, the J call TRBJ1-2; possibly TRBD1 for D (5 bases). CDR1 SGHDT and CDR2 YYEEEE come from the germline V gene. The CDR3 sequence is 14 residues long. V was shortened by 3 bases and J by 3 bases, with 12 bases between the two germline ends. CDR3 loop: CASSSIGGDYGYTF. The DNA of the CDR3 is TGTGCCAGCAGCTCGATAGGAGGGGACTATGGCTACACCTTC.

The chain employs TRBV9 and TRBJ2-5; 15 bases are shared with TRBD2. CDR1 is SGDLS, CDR2 YYNGEE, per germline. J gave up 3 bases and V 3 bases, and 6 bases lay outside the gene matches. There are 17 residues in the CDR3. The CDR3 nucleotides read TGTGCCAGCAGCGCCGGGACTAGCGGGGGGAGGGAAGAGACCCAGTACTTC. Translation: CASSAGTSGGREETQYF.

The chain's CDR3 is CASSQSWGSGGRYEQYF. CDR3 coding DNA: TGTGCCAGCAGCCAATCATGGGGTAGCGGGGGGAGGTACGAGCAGTACTTC. The rearrangement joins TRBV7-9 to TRBJ2-5, with TRBD2 matching 10 bases. The DNA end is more similar to TRBJ2-7, so the J call may be wrong. Germline CDR1 reads SEHNR; CDR2 reads FQNEAQ (reference sequence). The CDR3 loop spans 17 amino acids.

This clone showed up just once. The V and J genes are TRBV5-5 and TRBJ2-3; TRBD1 matches at 7 bases. Germline V gene data show CDR1 as SGHKS and CDR2 as YYEKEE (reference sequence). Germline trimming cut 4 bases from V and 1 base from J; bases unmatched to any gene: 9. CDR3 length: 16 amino acids. CDR3 sequence reads: CASSQNQGVGTDTQYF. The CDR3 DNA reads TGTGCCAGCAGCCAGAATCAGGGGGTCGGCACAGATACGCAGTATTTT. The full variable domain, with the rest looked up from reference TRBV5-5 and TRBJ2-3, is DAGVTQSPTHLIKTRGQQVTLRCSPISGHKSVSWYQQVLGQGPQFIFQYYEKEERGRGNFPDRFSARQFPNYSSELNVNALLLGDSALYLCASSQNQGVGTDTQYFGPGTRLTVL.

J is TRBJ1-4 and V is TRBV15; D gene unclear. V was trimmed by 1 base and J by 8 bases, leaving 17 bases between them. The CDR3 runs to 16 residues. Germline assignment: CDR1 LNHNV and CDR2 YYDKDF (reference sequence). The CDR3 here is CATSRGRGGEGEKLFF. CDR3 nucleotide sequence: TGTGCCACCAGCAGAGGCCGAGGAGGAGAAGGGGAAAAACTGTTTTTT.

V is TRBV6-6 and J is TRBJ2-7, with 8 bases aligning to TRBD1. V shed 5 bases, J shed 6 bases, and the junction held 9 bases outside the gene matches. CDR1 and CDR2 from the germline V gene are MNHNY and SVGAGI (reference sequence). This CDR3 is 14 amino acids long. This chain's CDR3 is CASSHRTGISEQYF. As DNA, the CDR3 is TGTGCCAGCAGTCACCGGACAGGGATCAGCGAGCAGTACTTC.

This rearrangement joins TRBV15 to TRBJ1-2; 12 nucleotides match TRBD1. Germline V CDR1 and CDR2: LNHNV, YYDKDF (reference sequence). CDR3 length equals 15 residues. The trim removed 5 bases at V and 4 bases at J, leaving 5 bases unmatched. The CDR3 bases are TGTGCCACCAGCCGGGGGACAGGGGGCCTCTATGGCTACACCTTC. It specifies CATSRGTGGLYGYTF.

The chain employs TRBV7-9 and TRBJ1-2, with 10 bases fitting TRBD1. This CDR3 has 14 amino acids. V was clipped by 8 bases and J by 8 bases; unmatched bases: 11. From germline, CDR1 is SEHNR and CDR2 FQNEAQ (reference sequence). CDR3: CASGPTGTGAGYTF. DNA of the CDR3: TGTGCCAGCGGCCCGACCGGGACAGGGGCCGGCTACACCTTC.

The chain has TRBV10-2 and TRBJ2-1; 8 positions match TRBD2. V lost 6 bases to trimming and J lost 1 base; unmatched junction nucleotides: 2. Germline CDR1 and CDR2: WSHSY and SAAADI. This CDR3 region has 14 residues. The CDR3 nucleotides are TGCGCCAGCAGGCGGGAGGTTTCCTACAATGAGCAGTTCTTC. This encodes CASRREVSYNEQFF.

This sequence joins TRBV14 and TRBJ1-2, with 9 positions matching TRBD1. After removal of 4 bases from V and 8 bases from J, the junction contained 8 bases not matched to a gene. There are 14 residues in the CDR3. The V gene's germline CDR1 is SGHDN and CDR2 FVKESK. The CDR3 sequence is CASSLEQGARGYTF. CDR3 nucleotide sequence: TGTGCCAGCAGCCTAGAACAGGGGGCACGAGGCTACACCTTC.

V and J are TRBV6-1 and TRBJ2-1; 11 bases match TRBD1. This CDR3 region has 13 residues. Germline CDR1 reads MNHNS; CDR2 reads SASEGT. Losses at the gene ends were 8 bases for V and 7 bases for J; bases not matched to a gene: 4. CDR3 DNA: TGTGCCAGCCGGGACAGGGGGGTTAATGAGCAGTTCTTC. It encodes CASRDRGVNEQFF.

The V gene is TRBV19, the J gene TRBJ2-7; the D is unclear. Trimming left V 5 bases short and J 3 bases short, with 8 bases between. This CDR3 comprises 12 residues. Germline V gives CDR1 LNHDA, CDR2 SQIVND (reference sequence). The CDR3 region is CASSPTYYEQYF. The CDR3 DNA is TGTGCCAGTAGTCCAACCTACTACGAGCAGTACTTC.

As to this clone: Relative to the germline gene, one junction end is altered; a read error may explain this. The sample holds other DNA sequences that translate to the same CDR3. The chain has TRBV5-1 and TRBJ2-7; 10 nucleotides align to TRBD2. This CDR3 is built from 16 residues. Germline assignment: CDR1 SGHRS and CDR2 YFSETQ. For the CDR3, the DNA is TGCGCCAGTAGCTTGGGAGCTAGCGGGGGTTCCTACGAGCAGTACTTC. It is translated as CASSLGASGGSYEQYF.

This chain joins TRBV21-1 and TRBJ2-2; the table calls TRBD1, which could not be checked here. TRBV21-1 is a listed pseudogene. The CDR3 consists of 15 residues. The CDR3 spells CASSSKKGATGELFF. DNA of the CDR3: TGTGCCAGCAGCTCCAAAAAGGGGGCTACCGGGGAGCTGTTTTTT.